These T cell receptor beta chains were read from a single sample in a study of blood T cells in healthy people across ages. MiXCR was run by TCRdb on the 5' RACE reads, yielding one entry per CDR3 protein. The data contain roughly 830,000 distinct CDR3 sequences, around 68% of them singletons. The sample was blood. The receptors stem from a man aged 30 to 39 in good health. CDR3s include the opening cysteine and the closing phenylalanine or tryptophan. Fields, in order: clone size, D gene, J gene, V gene, CDR3 protein, CDR3 DNA. A D gene is named only where the DNA matches it firmly. Expanded clones are given a class, and other clones once, few, many or no size at all.

clone_size: -
d_call: TRBD2
j_call: TRBJ2-1
v_call: TRBV29-1
cdr3_aa: CSVEGTGTSYEQFF
cdr3_nt: TGCAGCGTTGAAGGGACCGGGACTAGCTATGAGCAGTTCTTC

clone_size: -
d_call: -
j_call: TRBJ2-5
v_call: TRBV7-6
cdr3_aa: CASSWRRRVQETQYF
cdr3_nt: TGTGCCAGCAGCTGGAGGAGGCGGGTCCAAGAGACCCAGTACTTC

clone_size: -
d_call: TRBD2
j_call: TRBJ2-1
v_call: TRBV5-1
cdr3_aa: CASSPSGGSDNEQFF
cdr3_nt: TGCGCCAGCAGCCCGAGCGGGGGGTCGGACAATGAGCAGTTCTTC

clone_size: -
d_call: -
j_call: TRBJ2-5
v_call: TRBV28
cdr3_aa: CASSRLATRRQETQYF
cdr3_nt: TGTGCCAGCAGTAGACTGGCCACCAGACGACAAGAGACCCAGTACTTC

clone_size: -
d_call: -
j_call: TRBJ1-4
v_call: TRBV7-9
cdr3_aa: CASSFIQRNEKLFF
cdr3_nt: TGTGCCAGCAGCTTCATACAGCGTAATGAAAAACTGTTTTTT

clone_size: -
d_call: TRBD1
j_call: TRBJ2-7
v_call: TRBV6-6
cdr3_aa: CASSSSETGVSYEQYF
cdr3_nt: TGTGCCAGCAGTTCGTCCGAGACAGGGGTATCCTACGAGCAGTACTTC

clone_size: -
d_call: -
j_call: TRBJ1-5
v_call: TRBV7-9
cdr3_aa: CASSRDWERNQPQHF
cdr3_nt: TGTGCCAGCAGCAGGGACTGGGAAAGGAATCAGCCCCAGCATTTT

clone_size: -
d_call: -
j_call: TRBJ2-5
v_call: TRBV6-2/TRBV6-3
cdr3_aa: CASSSARGLAAQETQYF
cdr3_nt: TGTGCCAGCAGTTCCGCCCGGGGTTTAGCGGCCCAAGAGACCCAGTACTTC

clone_size: -
d_call: -
j_call: TRBJ2-7
v_call: TRBV27
cdr3_aa: CASTLGPRDTRYEQYF
cdr3_nt: TGTGCCAGCACCCTGGGACCACGGGACACAAGATACGAGCAGTACTTC

clone_size: -
d_call: -
j_call: TRBJ2-3
v_call: TRBV6-5
cdr3_aa: CASMEGEGRDTQYF
cdr3_nt: TGTGCCAGCATGGAGGGGGAGGGGAGGGATACGCAGTATTTT

clone_size: -
d_call: -
j_call: TRBJ2-7
v_call: TRBV5-5
cdr3_aa: CASSSQILSSYEQYF
cdr3_nt: TGTGCCAGCAGCTCCCAAATCCTGAGCTCCTACGAGCAGTACTTC

clone_size: -
d_call: -
j_call: TRBJ2-2
v_call: TRBV27
cdr3_aa: CASSLRKSANTGELFF
cdr3_nt: TGTGCCAGCAGTTTACGGAAATCCGCGAACACCGGGGAGCTGTTTTTT

clone_size: once
d_call: TRBD1
j_call: TRBJ2-3
v_call: TRBV5-1
cdr3_aa: CASSWARTGSTDAQYF
cdr3_nt: TGCGCCAGCAGCTGGGCTAGGACAGGTAGCACAGATGCGCAGTATTTT

clone_size: few
d_call: -
j_call: TRBJ2-1
v_call: TRBV25-1
cdr3_aa: CASSVVGGEQFF
cdr3_nt: TGTGCCAGCAGTGTTGTTGGGGGCGAGCAGTTCTTC